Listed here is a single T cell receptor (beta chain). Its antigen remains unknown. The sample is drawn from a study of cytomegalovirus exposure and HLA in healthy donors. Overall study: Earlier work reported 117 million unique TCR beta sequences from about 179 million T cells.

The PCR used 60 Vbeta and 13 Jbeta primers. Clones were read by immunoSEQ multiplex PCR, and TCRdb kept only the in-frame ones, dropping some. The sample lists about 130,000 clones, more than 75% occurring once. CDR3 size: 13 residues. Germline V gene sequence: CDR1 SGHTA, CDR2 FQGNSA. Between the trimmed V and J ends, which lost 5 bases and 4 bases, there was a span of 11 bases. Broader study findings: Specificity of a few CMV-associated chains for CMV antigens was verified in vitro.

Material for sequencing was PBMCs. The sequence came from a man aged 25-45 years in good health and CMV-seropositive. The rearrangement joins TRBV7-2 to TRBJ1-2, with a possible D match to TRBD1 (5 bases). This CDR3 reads CASSPDSLYGYTF. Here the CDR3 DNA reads TGTGCCAGCAGCCCCGACAGCCTCTATGGCTACACCTTC.